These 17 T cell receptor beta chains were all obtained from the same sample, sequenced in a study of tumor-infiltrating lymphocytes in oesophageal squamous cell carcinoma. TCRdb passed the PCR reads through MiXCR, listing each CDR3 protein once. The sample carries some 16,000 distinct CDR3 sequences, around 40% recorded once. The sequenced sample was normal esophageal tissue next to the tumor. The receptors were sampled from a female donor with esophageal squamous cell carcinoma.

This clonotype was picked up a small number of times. In DNA form, the CDR3 reads TGCAGCGTTAGGACTAGCGGAAATGAGCAGTTCTTC. This encodes CSVRTSGNEQFF. The chain is built from TRBV29-1 and TRBJ2-1, with TRBD2 identical over 10 bases. The CDR3 sequence is 12 residues long. CDR1 is SQVTM, CDR2 ANQGSEA, per germline. Trimming took 5 bases from V and 7 from J; bases not matched to a gene: 2.

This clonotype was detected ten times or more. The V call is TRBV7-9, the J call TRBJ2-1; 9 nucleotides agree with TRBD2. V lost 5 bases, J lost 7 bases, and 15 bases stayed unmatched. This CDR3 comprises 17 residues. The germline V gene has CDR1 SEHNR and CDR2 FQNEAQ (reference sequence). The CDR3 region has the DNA TGTGCCAGCAGCCCAGCAGCTAGCGGGATCTTCTGGAATGAGCAGTTCTTC. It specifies CASSPAASGIFWNEQFF.

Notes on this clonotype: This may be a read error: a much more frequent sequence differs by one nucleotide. Written as DNA, the CDR3 is TGTGCCAGCAGCCAAGAGGCGCAACAAGAGAACCAGTACTTC. It yields the protein CASSQEAQQENQYF. The chain has TRBV4-2 and TRBJ1-6; D uncertain. The J call is uncertain, as TRBJ2-5 better fits the DNA end. Germline V gene lookup returns CDR1 LGHNA and CDR2 YNFKEQ. There are 14 residues in the CDR3.

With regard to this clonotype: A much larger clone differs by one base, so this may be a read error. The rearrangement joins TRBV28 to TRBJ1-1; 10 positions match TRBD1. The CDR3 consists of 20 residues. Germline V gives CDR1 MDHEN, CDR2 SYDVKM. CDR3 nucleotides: TGTGTCAGCAGACCCGGACAGGGGGGAGCGCCTTGGATGGGGAACACTGAAGCTTTCTTT. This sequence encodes CVSRPGQGGAPWMGNTEAFF. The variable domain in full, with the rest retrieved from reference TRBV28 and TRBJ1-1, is DVKVTQSSRYLVKRTGEKVFLECVQDMDHENMFWYRQDPGLGLRLIYFSYDVKMKEKGDIPEGYSVSREKKERFSLILESASTNQTSMYLCVSRPGQGGAPWMGNTEAFFGQGTRLTVV.

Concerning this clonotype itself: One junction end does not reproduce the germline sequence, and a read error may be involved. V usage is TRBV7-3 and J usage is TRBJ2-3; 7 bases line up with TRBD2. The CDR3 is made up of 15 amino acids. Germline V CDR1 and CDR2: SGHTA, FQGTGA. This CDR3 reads CANSISGTKADTQYF. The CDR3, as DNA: TGTGCCAACAGCATATCCGGGACTAAAGCAGATACGCAGTATTTT.

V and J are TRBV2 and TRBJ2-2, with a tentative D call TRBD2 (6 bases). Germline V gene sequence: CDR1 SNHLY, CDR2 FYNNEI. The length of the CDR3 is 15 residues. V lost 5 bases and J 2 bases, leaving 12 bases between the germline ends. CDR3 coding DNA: TGTGCCAGCAGTAGAGAGGGACTTAACACCGGGGAGCTGTTTTTT. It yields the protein CASSREGLNTGELFF.

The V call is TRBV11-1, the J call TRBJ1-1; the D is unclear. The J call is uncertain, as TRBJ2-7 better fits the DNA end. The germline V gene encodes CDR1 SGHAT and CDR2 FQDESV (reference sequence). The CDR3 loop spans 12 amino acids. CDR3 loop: CASSSGPYEQYF. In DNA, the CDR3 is TGTGCCAGCAGCTCAGGCCCCTACGAGCAGTACTTC.

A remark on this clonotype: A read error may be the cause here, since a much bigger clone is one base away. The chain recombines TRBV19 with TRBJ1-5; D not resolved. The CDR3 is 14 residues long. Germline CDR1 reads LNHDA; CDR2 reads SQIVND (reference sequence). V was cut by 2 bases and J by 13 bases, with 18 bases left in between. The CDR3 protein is CASSIKGAADTQHF. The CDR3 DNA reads TGTGCCAGTAGTATAAAGGGTGCGGCAGATACGCAGCATTTT.

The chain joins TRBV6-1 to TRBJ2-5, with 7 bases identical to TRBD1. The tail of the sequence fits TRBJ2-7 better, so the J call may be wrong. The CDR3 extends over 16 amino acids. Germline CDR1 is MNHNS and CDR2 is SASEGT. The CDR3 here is CASSPQPGQFSYEQYF. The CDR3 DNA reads TGTGCCAGCAGTCCTCAGCCGGGACAGTTCTCCTACGAGCAGTACTTC.

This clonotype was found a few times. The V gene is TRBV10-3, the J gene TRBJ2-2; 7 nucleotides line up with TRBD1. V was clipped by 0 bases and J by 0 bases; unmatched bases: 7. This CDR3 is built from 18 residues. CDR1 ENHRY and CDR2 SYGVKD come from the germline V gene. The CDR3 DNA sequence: TGTGCCATCAGTGAGTCGAGGGGGCAGGGCTCGAACACCGGGGAGCTGTTTTTT. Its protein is CAISESRGQGSNTGELFF.

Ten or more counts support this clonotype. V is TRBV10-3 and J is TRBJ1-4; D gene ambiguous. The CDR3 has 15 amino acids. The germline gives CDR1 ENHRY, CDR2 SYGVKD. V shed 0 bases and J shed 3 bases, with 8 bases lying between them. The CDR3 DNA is TGTGCCATCAGTGAGTCAAGTCAGCCTAATGAAAAACTGTTTTTT. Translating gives CAISESSQPNEKLFF.

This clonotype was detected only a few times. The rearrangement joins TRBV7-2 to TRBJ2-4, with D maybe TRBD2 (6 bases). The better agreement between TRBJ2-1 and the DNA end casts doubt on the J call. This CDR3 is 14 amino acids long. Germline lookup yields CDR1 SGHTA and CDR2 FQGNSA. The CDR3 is CASSREISYNEQFF. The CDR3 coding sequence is TGTGCCAGCTCCCGGGAGATTTCCTACAATGAGCAGTTCTTC.

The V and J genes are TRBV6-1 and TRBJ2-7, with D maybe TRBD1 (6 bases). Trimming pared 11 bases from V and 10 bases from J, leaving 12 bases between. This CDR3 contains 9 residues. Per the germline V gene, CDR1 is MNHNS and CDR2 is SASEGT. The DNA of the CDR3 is TGTGCCGTGGGGACAATCCAGTACTTC. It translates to CAVGTIQYF.

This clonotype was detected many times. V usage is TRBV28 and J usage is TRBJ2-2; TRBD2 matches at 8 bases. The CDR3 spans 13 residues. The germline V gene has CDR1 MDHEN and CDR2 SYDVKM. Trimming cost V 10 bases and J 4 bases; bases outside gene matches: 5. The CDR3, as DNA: TGTGCCACCGCCGGGAGGGTCACCGGGGAGCTGTTTTTT. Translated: CATAGRVTGELFF.

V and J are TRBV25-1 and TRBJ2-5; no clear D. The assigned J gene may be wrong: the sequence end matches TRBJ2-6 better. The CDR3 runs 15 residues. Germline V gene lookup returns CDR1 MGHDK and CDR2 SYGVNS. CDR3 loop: CASSDKPSGANVLTF. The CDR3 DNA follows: TGTGCCAGCAGCGACAAGCCCTCTGGGGCCAACGTCCTGACTTTC.

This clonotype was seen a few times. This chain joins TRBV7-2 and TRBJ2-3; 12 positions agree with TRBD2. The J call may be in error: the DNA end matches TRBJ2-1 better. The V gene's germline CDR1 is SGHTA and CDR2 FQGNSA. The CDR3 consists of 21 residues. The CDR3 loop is CASSSTSRLAGVRLWDNEQFF. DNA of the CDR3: TGTGCCAGCAGCTCAACAAGTCGACTAGCGGGAGTACGGTTGTGGGACAATGAGCAGTTCTTC.

DNA of the CDR3: TGTGCCAGCAGGGCAAGCGGGACTAGCTTCTACGAGCAGTACTTC. Translation gives CASRASGTSFYEQYF. V is TRBV6-1 and J is TRBJ2-7, with 9 bases fitting TRBD2. The germline V gene encodes CDR1 MNHNS and CDR2 SASEGT. The V gene end was trimmed by 6 bases and the J gene end by 3 bases; junction bases not matched to a gene: 9. The CDR3 runs to 15 residues.